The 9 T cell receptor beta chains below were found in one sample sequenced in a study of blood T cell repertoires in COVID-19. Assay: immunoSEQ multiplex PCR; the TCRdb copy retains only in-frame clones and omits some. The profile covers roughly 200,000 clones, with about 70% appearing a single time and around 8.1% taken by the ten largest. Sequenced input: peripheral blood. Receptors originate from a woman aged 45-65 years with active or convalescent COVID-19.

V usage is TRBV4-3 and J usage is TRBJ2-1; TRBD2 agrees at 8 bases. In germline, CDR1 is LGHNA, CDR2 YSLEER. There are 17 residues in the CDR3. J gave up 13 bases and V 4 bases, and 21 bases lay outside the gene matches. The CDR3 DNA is TGCGCCAGCAGCCCAAAAGGCTCAGGGGTAGCGGGACCGAGTCAGTTCTTC. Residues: CASSPKGSGVAGPSQFF.

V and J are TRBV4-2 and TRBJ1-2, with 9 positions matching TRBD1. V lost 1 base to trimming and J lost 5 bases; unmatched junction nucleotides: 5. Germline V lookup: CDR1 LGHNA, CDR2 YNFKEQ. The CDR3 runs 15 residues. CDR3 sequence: CASSQATTGGYGYTF. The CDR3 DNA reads TGTGCCAGCAGCCAAGCTACGACAGGGGGATATGGCTACACCTTC.

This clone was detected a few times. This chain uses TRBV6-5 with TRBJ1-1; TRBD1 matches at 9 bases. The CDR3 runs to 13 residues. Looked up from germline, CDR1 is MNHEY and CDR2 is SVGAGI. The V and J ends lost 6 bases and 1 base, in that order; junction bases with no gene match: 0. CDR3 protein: CASRDRGNTEAFF. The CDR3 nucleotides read TGTGCCAGCAGGGACAGGGGGAACACTGAAGCTTTCTTT.

The CDR3 is CASSLTLNTEAFF. CDR3 nucleotide sequence: TGTGCCAGCAGCTTAACATTGAACACTGAAGCTTTCTTT. This chain links TRBV7-2 with TRBJ1-1; no definite D call. CDR3 length: 13 amino acids. Trimming cost V 2 bases and J 0 bases, with 4 bases left between them. Germline assignment: CDR1 SGHTA and CDR2 FQGNSA.

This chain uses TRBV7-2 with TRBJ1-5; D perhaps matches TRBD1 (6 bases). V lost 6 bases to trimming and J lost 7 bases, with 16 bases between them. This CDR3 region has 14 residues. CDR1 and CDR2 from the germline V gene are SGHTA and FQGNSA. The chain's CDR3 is CASRNPGARQPQHF. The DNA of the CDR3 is TGTGCCAGCAGGAACCCAGGGGCGCGGCAGCCCCAGCATTTT. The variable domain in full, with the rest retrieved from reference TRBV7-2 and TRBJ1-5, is GAGVSQSPSNKVTEKGKDVELRCDPISGHTALYWYRQSLGQGLEFLIYFQGNSAPDKSGLPSDRFSAERTGGSVSTLTIQRTQQEDSAVYLCASRNPGARQPQHFGDGTRLSIL.

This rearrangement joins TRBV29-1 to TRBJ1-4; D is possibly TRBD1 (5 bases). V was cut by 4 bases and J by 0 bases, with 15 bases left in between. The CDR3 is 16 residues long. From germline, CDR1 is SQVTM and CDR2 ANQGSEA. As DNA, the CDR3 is TGCAGCGTTGGCTCCCGGGGGGTTGCAACTAATGAAAAACTGTTTTTT. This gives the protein CSVGSRGVATNEKLFF. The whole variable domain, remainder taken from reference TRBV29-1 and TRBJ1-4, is SAVISQKPSRDICQRGTSLTIQCQVDSQVTMMFWYRQQPGQSLTLIATANQGSEATYESGFVIDKFPISRPNLTFSTLTVSNMSPEDSSIYLCSVGSRGVATNEKLFFGSGTQLSVL.

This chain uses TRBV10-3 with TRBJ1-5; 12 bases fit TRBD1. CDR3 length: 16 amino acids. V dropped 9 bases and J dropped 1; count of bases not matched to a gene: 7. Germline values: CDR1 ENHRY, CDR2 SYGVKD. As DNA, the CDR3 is TGTGCCATAGGGACAGGGGGCTCCCGAAGCAATCAGCCCCAGCATTTT. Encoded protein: CAIGTGGSRSNQPQHF.

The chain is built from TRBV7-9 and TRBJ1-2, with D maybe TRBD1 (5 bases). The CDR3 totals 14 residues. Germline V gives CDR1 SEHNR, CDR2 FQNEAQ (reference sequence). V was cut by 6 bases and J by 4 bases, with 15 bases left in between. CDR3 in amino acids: CASRDPGLAYGYTF. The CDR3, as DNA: TGTGCCAGCAGGGACCCGGGACTCGCCTATGGCTACACCTTC. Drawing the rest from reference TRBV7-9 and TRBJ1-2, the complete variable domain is DTGVSQNPRHKITKRGQNVTFRCDPISEHNRLYWYRQTLGQGPEFLTYFQNEAQLEKSRLLSDRFSAERPKGSFSTLEIQRTEQGDSAMYLCASRDPGLAYGYTFGSGTRLTVV.

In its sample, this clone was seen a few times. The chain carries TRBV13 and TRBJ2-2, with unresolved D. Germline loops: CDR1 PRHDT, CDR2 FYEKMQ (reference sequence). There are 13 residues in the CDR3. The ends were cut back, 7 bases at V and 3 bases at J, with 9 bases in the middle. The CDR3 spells CASTGRHTGELFF. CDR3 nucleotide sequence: TGTGCCAGCACGGGTAGGCACACCGGGGAGCTGTTTTTT. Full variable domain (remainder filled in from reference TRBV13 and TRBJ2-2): AAGVIQSPRHLIKEKRETATLKCYPIPRHDTVYWYQQGPGQDPQFLISFYEKMQSDKGSIPDRFSAQQFSDYHSELNMSSLELGDSALYFCASTGRHTGELFFGEGSRLTVL.